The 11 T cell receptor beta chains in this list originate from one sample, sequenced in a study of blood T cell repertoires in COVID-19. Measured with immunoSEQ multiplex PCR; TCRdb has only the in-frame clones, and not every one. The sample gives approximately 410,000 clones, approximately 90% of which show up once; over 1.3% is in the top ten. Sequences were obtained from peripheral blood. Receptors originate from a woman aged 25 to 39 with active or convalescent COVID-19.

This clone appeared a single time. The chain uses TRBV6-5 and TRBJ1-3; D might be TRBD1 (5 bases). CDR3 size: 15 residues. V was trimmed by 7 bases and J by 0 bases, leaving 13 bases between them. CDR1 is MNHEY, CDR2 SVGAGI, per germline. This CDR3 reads CASKPQASSGNTIYF. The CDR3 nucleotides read TGTGCCAGCAAGCCACAGGCGAGCTCTGGAAACACCATATATTTT.

The CDR3 DNA sequence: TGTGCCTGGAGTACCGGGAACGTCATTTACACAGATACGCAGTATTTT. It translates to CAWSTGNVIYTDTQYF. This chain joins TRBV30 and TRBJ2-3, with TRBD2 as a possible D gene (5 bases). V lost 2 bases and J lost 2, with 17 bases in between. The CDR3 loop spans 16 amino acids. Germline V CDR1 and CDR2: GTSNPN, SVGIG (reference sequence).

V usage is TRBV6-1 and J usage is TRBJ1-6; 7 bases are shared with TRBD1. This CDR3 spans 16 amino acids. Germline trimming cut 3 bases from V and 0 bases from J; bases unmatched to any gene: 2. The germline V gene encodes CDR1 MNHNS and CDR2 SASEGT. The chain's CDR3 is CASSETGSSYNSPLHF. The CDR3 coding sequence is TGTGCCAGCAGTGAGACAGGGAGCTCCTATAATTCACCCCTCCACTTT.

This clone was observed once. The CDR3 reads CASSIQVANTEAFF. The CDR3 nucleotides are TGTGCCAGTAGTATCCAGGTTGCCAACACTGAAGCTTTCTTT. The chain is built from TRBV19 and TRBJ1-1; no definite D call. Trimming shortened V by 3 bases and J by 2 bases, and 10 bases separated the two germline ends. From germline, CDR1 is LNHDA and CDR2 SQIVND (reference sequence). The CDR3 loop spans 14 amino acids.

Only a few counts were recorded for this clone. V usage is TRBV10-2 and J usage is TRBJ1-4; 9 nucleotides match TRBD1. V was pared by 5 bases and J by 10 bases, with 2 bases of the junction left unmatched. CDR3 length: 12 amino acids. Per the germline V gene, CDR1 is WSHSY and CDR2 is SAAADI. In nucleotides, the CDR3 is TGCGCCAGCAGTTCGGACAGGGGAAAACTGTTTTTT. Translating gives CASSSDRGKLFF.

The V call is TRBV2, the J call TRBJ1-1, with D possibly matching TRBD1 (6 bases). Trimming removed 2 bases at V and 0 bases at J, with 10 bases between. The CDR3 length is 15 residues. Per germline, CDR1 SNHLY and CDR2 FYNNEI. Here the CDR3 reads CASSEFRTVNTEAFF. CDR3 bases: TGTGCCAGCAGTGAATTCAGGACAGTGAACACTGAAGCTTTCTTT.

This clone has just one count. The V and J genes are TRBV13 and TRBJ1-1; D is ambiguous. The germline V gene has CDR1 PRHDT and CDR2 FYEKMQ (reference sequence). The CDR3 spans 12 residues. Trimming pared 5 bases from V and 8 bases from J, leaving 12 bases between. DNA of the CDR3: TGTGCCAGCAGCCTGATGCGAGAGGAAGCTTTCTTT. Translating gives CASSLMREEAFF.

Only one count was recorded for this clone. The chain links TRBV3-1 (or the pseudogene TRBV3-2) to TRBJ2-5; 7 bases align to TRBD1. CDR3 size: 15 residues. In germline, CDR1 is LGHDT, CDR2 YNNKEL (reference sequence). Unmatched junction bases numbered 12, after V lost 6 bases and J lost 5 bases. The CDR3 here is CASSPDRAPLETQYF. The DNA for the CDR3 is TGTGCCAGCAGTCCAGACAGGGCGCCCCTTGAGACCCAGTACTTC.

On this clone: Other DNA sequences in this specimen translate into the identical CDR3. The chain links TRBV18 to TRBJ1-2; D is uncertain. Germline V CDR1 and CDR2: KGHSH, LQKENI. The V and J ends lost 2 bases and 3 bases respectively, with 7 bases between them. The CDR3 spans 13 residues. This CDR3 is CASSPGRDYGYTF. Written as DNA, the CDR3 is TGTGCCAGCTCACCAGGGAGAGACTATGGCTACACCTTC.

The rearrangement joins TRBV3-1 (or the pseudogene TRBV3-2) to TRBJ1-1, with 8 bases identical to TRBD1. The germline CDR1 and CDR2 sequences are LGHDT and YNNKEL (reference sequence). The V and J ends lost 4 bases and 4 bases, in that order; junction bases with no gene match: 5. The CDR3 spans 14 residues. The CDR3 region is CASSRGQGSTEAFF. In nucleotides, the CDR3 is TGTGCCAGCAGCCGCGGACAGGGATCCACTGAAGCTTTCTTT.

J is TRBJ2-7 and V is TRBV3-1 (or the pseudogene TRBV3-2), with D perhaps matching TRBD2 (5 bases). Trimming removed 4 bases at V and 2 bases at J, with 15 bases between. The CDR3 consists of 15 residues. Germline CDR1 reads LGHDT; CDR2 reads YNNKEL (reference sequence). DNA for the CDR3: TGTGCCAGCAGCCCCAGCCGGGGAAACACCTACGAGCAGTACTTC. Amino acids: CASSPSRGNTYEQYF.